What follows describes a single T cell receptor (beta chain). Trimming took 4 bases from V and 1 from J, leaving 14 bases between them. The CDR3 covers 16 residues. Germline CDR1 reads WSHSY; CDR2 reads SAAADI. The sample comes from a study of shared clonotypes between healthy human individuals. Study background: Participating donors consisted of a couple of women and a few men aged 18 to 49.

CD45RO negativity and positive selection for CCR7 defined naive CD8 cells, a population that excluded terminally differentiated effector memory CD45RA+ cells. Profiled with immunoSEQ multiplex PCR; TCRdb holds only in-frame clones, not every one. The table has about 2.1 million clones, 85% to 95% seen once. The sequencing sample was made of naive CD8+ T cells from PBMCs. The chain joins TRBV10-2 to TRBJ2-1; a weak D match, TRBD2 (6 bases). The sequence was collected from a man aged 18 to 30 in good health. Some clones in this sample may be carry-over from other donors' samples. The CDR3 region has the DNA TGCGCCAGCAGTGTTGGGGAGGTGGGGTCCTACAATGAGCAGTTCTTC. Its translation: CASSVGEVGSYNEQFF.